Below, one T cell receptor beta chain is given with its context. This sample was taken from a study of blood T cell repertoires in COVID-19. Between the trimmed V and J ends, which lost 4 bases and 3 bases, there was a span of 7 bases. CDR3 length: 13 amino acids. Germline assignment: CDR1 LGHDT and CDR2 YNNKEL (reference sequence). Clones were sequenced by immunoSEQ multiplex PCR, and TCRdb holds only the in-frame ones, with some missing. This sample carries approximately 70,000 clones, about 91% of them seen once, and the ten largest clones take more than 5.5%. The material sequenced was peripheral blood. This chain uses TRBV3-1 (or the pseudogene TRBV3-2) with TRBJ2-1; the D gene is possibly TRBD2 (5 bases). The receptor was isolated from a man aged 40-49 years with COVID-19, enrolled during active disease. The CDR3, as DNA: TGTGCCAGCAGCCCGGACTTCTACAATGAGCAGTTCTTC. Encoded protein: CASSPDFYNEQFF.